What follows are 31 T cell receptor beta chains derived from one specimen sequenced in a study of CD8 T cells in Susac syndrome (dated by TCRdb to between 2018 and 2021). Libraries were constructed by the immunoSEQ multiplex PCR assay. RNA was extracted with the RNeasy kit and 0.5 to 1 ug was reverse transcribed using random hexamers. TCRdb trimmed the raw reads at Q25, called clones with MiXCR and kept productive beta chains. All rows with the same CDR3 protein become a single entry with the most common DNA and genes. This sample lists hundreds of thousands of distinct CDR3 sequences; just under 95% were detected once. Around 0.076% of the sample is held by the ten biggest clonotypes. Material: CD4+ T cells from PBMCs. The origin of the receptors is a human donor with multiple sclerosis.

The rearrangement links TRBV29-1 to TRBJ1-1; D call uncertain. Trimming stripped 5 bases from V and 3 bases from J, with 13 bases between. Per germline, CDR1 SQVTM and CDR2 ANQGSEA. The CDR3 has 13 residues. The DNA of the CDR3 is TGCAGCGTTTCTGGTATTTACGACACTGAAGCTTTCTTT. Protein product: CSVSGIYDTEAFF.

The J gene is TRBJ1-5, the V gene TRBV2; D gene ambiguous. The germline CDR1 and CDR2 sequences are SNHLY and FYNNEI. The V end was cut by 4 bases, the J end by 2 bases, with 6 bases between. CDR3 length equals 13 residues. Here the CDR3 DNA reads TGTGCCAGCAGTGCCGCAGGCAATCAGCCCCAGCATTTT. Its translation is CASSAAGNQPQHF.

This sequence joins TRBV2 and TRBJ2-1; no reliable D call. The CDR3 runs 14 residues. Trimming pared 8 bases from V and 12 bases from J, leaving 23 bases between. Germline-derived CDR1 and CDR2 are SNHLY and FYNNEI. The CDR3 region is CASHATSGVVLQFF. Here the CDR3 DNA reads TGTGCCAGCCACGCCACATCAGGAGTGGTGTTGCAGTTCTTC.

The CDR3 region is CSAGPGPHPYEQYF. Here the CDR3 DNA reads TGCAGCGCGGGACCGGGACCCCACCCCTACGAGCAGTACTTC. The chain has TRBV29-1 and TRBJ2-7; D may correspond to TRBD1 or TRBD2 (5 bases each). The germline V and J ends were trimmed by 7 bases and 2 bases, with 18 bases remaining between them. CDR3 length equals 14 residues. Germline V lookup: CDR1 SQVTM, CDR2 ANQGSEA.

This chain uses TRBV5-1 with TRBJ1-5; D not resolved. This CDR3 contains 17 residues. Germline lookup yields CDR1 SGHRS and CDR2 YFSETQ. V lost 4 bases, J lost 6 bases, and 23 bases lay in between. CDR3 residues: CASSLYPMGLGSQPQHF. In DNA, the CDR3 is TGCGCCAGCAGCCTATACCCGATGGGTCTAGGGAGTCAGCCCCAGCATTTT.

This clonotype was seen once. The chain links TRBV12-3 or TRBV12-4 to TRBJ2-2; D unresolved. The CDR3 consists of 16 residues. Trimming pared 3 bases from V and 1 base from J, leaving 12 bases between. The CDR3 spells CASSFLRNLNTGELFF. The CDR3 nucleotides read TGTGCCAGCAGTTTTCTGAGAAATCTGAACACCGGGGAGCTGTTTTTT.

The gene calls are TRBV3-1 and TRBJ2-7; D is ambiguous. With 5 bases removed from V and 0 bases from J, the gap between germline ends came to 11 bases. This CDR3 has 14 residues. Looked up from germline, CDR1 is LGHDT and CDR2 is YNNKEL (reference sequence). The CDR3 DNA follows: TGTGCCAGCAGCGTGACCGTCGGCTCCTACGAGCAGTACGTC. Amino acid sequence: CASSVTVGSYEQYV.

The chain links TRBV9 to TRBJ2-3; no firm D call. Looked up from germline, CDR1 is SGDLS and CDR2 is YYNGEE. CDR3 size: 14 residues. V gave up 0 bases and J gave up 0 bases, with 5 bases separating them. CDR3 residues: CASSVGWSTDTQYF. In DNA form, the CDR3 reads TGTGCCAGCAGCGTAGGTTGGAGCACAGATACGCAGTATTTT.

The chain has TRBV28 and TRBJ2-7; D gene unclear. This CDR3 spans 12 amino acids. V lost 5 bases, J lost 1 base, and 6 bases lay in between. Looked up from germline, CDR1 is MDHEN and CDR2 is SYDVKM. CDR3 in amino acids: CASSARSYEQYV. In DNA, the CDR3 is TGTGCCAGCAGTGCCAGGTCCTACGAGCAGTACGTC.

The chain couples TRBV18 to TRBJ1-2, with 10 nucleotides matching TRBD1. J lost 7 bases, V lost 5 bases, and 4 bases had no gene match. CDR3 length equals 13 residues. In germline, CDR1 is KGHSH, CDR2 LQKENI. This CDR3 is CASSRQGASGYTF. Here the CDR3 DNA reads TGTGCCAGCTCAAGACAGGGGGCAAGTGGCTACACCTTC.

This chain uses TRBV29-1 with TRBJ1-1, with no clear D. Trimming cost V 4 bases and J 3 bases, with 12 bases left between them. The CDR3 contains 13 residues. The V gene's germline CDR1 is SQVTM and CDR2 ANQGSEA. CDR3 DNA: TGCAGCGTTGGTCTAGGCGGCTACACTGAAGCTTTCTTT. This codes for CSVGLGGYTEAFF.

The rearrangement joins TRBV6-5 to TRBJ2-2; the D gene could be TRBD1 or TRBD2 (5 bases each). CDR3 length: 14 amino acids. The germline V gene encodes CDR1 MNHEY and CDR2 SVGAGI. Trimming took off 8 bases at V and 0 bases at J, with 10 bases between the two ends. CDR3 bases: TGTGCCAGCGGCCGGGGCGCGAACACCGGGGAGCTGTTTTTT. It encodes CASGRGANTGELFF.

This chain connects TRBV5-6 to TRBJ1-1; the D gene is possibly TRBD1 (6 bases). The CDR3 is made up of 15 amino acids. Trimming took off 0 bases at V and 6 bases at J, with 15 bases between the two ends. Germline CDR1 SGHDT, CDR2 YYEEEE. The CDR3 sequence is CASSLDPGGLAEAFF. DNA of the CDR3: TGTGCCAGCAGCTTGGACCCCGGGGGGCTGGCTGAAGCTTTCTTT.

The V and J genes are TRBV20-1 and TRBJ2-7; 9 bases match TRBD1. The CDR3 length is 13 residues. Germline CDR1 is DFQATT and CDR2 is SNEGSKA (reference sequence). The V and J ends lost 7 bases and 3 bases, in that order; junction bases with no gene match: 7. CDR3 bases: TGCAGTGTAGGGGGACAGGGCCTCTACGAGCAGTACTTC. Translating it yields CSVGGQGLYEQYF.

Here the CDR3 reads CASSVLPGGLDNEQFF. CDR3 in DNA: TGTGCCAGCAGTGTATTACCGGGGGGCCTTGACAATGAGCAGTTCTTC. V gene TRBV2 combines with J gene TRBJ2-1; tentative D call: TRBD2 (7 bases). Per the germline V gene, CDR1 is SNHLY and CDR2 is FYNNEI. Trimming stripped 4 bases from V and 5 bases from J, with 18 bases between. CDR3 size: 16 residues.

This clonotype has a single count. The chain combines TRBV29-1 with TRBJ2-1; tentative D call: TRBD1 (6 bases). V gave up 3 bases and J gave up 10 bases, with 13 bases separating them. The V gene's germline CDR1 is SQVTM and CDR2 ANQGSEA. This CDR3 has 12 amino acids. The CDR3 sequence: CSVEEQGREQFF. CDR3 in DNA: TGCAGCGTTGAGGAACAGGGCCGCGAGCAGTTCTTC.

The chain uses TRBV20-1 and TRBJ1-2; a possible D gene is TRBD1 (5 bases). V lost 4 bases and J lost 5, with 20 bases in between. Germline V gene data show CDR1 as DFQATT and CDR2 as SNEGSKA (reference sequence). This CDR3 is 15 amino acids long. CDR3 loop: CSATLGDGVVYGYTF. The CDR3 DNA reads TGCAGTGCTACCCTGGGGGACGGGGTCGTTTATGGCTACACCTTC.

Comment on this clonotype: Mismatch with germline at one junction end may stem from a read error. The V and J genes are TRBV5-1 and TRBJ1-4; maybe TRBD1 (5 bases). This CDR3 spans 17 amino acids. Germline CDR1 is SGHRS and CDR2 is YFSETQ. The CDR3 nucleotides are TGCGCCAGCAGCTTGGGGGGGACCGCCGCAACTAATGAAAAGCTGTTTTTT. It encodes CASSLGGTAATNEKLFF.

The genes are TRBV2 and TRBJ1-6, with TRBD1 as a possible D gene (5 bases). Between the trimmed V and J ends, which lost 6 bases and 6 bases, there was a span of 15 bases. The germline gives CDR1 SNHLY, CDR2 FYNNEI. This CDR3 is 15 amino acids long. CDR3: CASSADSTANSPLHF. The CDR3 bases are TGTGCCAGCAGCGCCGACAGCACAGCTAATTCACCCCTCCACTTT.

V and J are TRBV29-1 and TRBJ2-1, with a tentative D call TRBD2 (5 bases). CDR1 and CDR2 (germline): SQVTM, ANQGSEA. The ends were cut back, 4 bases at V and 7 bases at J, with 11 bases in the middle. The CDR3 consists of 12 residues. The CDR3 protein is CSVGRGRNEQFF. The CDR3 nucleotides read TGCAGCGTTGGTCGGGGTAGGAATGAGCAGTTCTTC.

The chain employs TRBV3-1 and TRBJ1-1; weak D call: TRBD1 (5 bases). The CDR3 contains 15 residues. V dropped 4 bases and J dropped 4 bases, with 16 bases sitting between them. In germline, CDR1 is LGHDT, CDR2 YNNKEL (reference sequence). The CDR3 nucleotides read TGTGCCAGCAGCCTCCGGGACGTCGGTGCCACTGAAGCTTTCTTT. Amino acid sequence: CASSLRDVGATEAFF.

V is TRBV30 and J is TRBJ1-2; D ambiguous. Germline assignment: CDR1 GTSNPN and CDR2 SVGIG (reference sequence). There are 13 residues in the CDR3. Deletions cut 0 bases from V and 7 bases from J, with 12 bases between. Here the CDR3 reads CAWSVLGTAGYTF. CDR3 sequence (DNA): TGTGCCTGGAGTGTACTTGGAACAGCTGGCTACACCTTC.

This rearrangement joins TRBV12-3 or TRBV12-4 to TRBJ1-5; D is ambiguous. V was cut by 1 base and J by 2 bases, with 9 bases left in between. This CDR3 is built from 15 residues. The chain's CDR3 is CASSLGGRGNQPQHF. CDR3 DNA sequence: TGTGCCAGCAGTTTAGGCGGAAGGGGCAATCAGCCCCAGCATTTT.

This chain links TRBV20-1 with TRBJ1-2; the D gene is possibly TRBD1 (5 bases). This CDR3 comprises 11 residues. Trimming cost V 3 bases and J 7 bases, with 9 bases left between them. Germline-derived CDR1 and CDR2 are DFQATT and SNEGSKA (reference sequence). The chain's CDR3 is CSASTGGGYTF. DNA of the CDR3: TGCAGTGCTAGTACCGGGGGTGGCTACACCTTC.

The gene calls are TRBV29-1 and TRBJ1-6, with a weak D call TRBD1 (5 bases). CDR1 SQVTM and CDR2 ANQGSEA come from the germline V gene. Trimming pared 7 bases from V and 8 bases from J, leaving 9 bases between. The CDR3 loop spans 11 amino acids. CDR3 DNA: TGCAGCGCGGGGGAAGATTCACCCCTCCACTTT. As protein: CSAGEDSPLHF. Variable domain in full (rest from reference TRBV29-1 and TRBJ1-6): SAVISQKPSRDICQRGTSLTIQCQVDSQVTMMFWYRQQPGQSLTLIATANQGSEATYESGFVIDKFPISRPNLTFSTLTVSNMSPEDSSIYLCSAGEDSPLHFGNGTRLTVT.

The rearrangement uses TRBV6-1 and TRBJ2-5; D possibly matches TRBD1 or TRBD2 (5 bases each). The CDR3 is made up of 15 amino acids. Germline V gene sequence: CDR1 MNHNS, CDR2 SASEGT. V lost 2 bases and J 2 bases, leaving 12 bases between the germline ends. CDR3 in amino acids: CASSETGTEQETQYF. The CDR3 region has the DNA TGTGCCAGCAGTGAAACGGGGACGGAACAAGAGACCCAGTACTTC.

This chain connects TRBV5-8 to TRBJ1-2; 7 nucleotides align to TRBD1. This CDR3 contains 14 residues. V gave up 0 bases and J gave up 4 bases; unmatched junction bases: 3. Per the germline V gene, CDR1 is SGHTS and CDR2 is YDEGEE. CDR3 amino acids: CASSLEGAGYGYTF. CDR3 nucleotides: TGTGCCAGCAGCTTGGAGGGGGCTGGCTATGGCTACACCTTC.

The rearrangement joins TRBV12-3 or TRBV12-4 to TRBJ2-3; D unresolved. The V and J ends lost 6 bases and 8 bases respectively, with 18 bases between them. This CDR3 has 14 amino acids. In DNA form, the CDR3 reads TGTGCCAGCAGCGCGACATATATACCGGGTACGCAGTATTTT. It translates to CASSATYIPGTQYF.

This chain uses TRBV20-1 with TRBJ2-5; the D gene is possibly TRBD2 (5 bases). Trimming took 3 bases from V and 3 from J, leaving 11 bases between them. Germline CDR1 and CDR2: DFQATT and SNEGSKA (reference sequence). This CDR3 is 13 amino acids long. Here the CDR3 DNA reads TGCAGTGCTAGTAGAGGGCGGGAAGAGACCCAGTACTTC. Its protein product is CSASRGREETQYF.

This CDR3 is CASSLTGGLYTEAFF. As DNA, the CDR3 is TGTGCCAGCAGCTTGACAGGGGGCTTGTACACTGAAGCTTTCTTT. This chain connects TRBV7-9 to TRBJ1-1, with TRBD1 identical over 10 bases. Germline trimming cut 3 bases from V and 3 bases from J; bases unmatched to any gene: 4. CDR3 size: 15 residues. Germline assignment: CDR1 SEHNR and CDR2 FQNEAQ (reference sequence). The full variable domain, with the rest looked up from reference TRBV7-9 and TRBJ1-1, is DTGVSQNPRHKITKRGQNVTFRCDPISEHNRLYWYRQTLGQGPEFLTYFQNEAQLEKSRLLSDRFSAERPKGSFSTLEIQRTEQGDSAMYLCASSLTGGLYTEAFFGQGTRLTVV.

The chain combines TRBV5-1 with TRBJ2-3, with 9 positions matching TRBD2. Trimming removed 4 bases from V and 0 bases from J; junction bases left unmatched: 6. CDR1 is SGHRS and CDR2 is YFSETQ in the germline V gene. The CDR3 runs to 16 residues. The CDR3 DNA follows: TGCGCCAGCAGCCTGAAGACTAGCGGTAGCACAGATACGCAGTATTTT. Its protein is CASSLKTSGSTDTQYF.